The sequence of this TCR beta chain was determined in a study of CD8+ T cells in alopecia areata. Isolated RNA was reverse transcribed into cDNA used as the sequencing template. Profiled with immunoSEQ multiplex PCR; TCRdb holds only in-frame clones, not every one. The top ten clones hold roughly 5.3% of a sample with under 250,000 clones, 56% of them seen once. V was pared by 1 base and J by 1 base, with 11 bases between. The germline CDR1 and CDR2 sequences are SGHTS and YDEGEE. The CDR3 totals 15 residues. There are a few counts of this clone. The sequencing sample was made of CD8+ T cells sorted from blood. This chain uses TRBV5-8 with TRBJ1-2, with D perhaps TRBD1 (5 bases). The clonotype was recovered from a human donor in good health. The CDR3 protein is CASSLPTGGNYGYTF. CDR3 nucleotide sequence: TGTGCCAGCAGCTTGCCCACGGGGGGTAACTATGGCTACACCTTC.